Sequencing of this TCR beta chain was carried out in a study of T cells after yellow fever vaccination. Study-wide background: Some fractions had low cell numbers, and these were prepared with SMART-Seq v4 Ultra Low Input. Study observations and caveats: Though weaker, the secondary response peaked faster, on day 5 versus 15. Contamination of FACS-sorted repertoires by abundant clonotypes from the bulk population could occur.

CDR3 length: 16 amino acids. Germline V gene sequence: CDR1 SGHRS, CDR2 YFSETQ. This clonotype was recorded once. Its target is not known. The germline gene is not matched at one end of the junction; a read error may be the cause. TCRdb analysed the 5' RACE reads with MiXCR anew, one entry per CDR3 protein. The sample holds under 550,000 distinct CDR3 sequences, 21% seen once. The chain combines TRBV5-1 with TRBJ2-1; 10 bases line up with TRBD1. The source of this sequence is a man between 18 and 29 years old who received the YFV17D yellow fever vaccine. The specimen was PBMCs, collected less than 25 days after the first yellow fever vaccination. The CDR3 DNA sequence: TGCGCCAGCAGCTTGGCACCGGGACAGGGGAAAAATGAGCCGTTCTTC. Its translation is CASSLAPGQGKNEPFF.